The next 31 T cell receptor beta chains were all read from a single sample in a study of cytomegalovirus exposure and HLA in healthy donors. The PCR made use of 60 Vbeta and 13 Jbeta primers. Method: immunoSEQ multiplex PCR; TCRdb's copy keeps in-frame clones and lacks some. Altogether under 150,000 clones are present, 65% to 90% being singletons, with the ten largest covering roughly 2.6%. Source material: PBMCs. Receptors were obtained from a man over 45 in good health and CMV-seronegative.

Remarks on this clone: At one boundary the junction diverges from the germline segment, which might be a read error. This rearrangement joins TRBV13 to TRBJ1-1, with D maybe TRBD1 (5 bases). This CDR3 has 17 amino acids. Germline lookup yields CDR1 PRHDT and CDR2 FYEKMQ (reference sequence). The CDR3 nucleotides read TGTGCCAGCAGCCTAGGGATTTTTCGGGACTCCGGTGCGCAAGCTTTCTTT. It specifies CASSLGIFRDSGAQAFF.

This chain joins TRBV27 and TRBJ1-6; no firm D call. Per germline, CDR1 MNHEY and CDR2 SMNVEV (reference sequence). V lost 2 bases to trimming and J lost 7 bases, with 9 bases between them. CDR3 size: 14 residues. CDR3: CASSLISVNSPLHF. In DNA form, the CDR3 reads TGTGCCAGCAGTTTAATATCAGTCAATTCACCCCTCCACTTT.

This CDR3 reads CASSPTSGGTYEQYF. CDR3 DNA sequence: TGTGCCAGCAGCCCCACTAGCGGCGGCACTTACGAGCAGTACTTC. The rearrangement uses TRBV9 and TRBJ2-7, with 8 bases aligning to TRBD2. The CDR3 totals 15 residues. Germline loops: CDR1 SGDLS, CDR2 YYNGEE. The ends lost 4 bases at V and 4 bases at J; junction bases unmatched: 10.

This chain links TRBV6-5 with TRBJ1-1; tentative D call: TRBD1 (5 bases). The ends were cut back, 2 bases at V and 4 bases at J, with 8 bases in the middle. The CDR3 runs to 13 residues. The germline V gene has CDR1 MNHEY and CDR2 SVGAGI. For the CDR3, the DNA is TGTGCCAGCAGTTACCTCGGGGGCACTGAAGCTTTCTTT. It translates to CASSYLGGTEAFF.

The chain has TRBV7-8 and TRBJ1-6, with 9 bases matching TRBD1. The CDR3 length is 18 residues. Trimming at V came to 0 bases and at J to 1 base, leaving 4 bases not matched to a gene. The germline CDR1 and CDR2 sequences are SGHVS and FQNEAQ. The CDR3 is CASSLAWTGESYNSPLHF. In DNA form, the CDR3 reads TGTGCCAGCAGCTTAGCGTGGACAGGGGAATCCTATAATTCACCCCTCCACTTT.

The chain joins TRBV6-6 to TRBJ2-6; D gene ambiguous. Per the germline V gene, CDR1 is MNHNY and CDR2 is SVGAGI (reference sequence). The CDR3 sequence is 14 residues long. The ends were cut back, 5 bases at V and 1 base at J, with 6 bases in the middle. The CDR3 region has the DNA TGTGCCAGCAGTCCTAGGTCTGGGGCCAACGTCCTGACTTTC. The encoded protein is CASSPRSGANVLTF.

This chain connects TRBV18 to TRBJ1-1; D may be TRBD1 (5 bases). CDR1 is KGHSH, CDR2 LQKENI, per germline. This CDR3 is 13 amino acids long. V lost 6 bases to trimming and J lost 1 base, with 9 bases between them. CDR3: CASSRTQNTEAFF. As DNA, the CDR3 is TGTGCCAGCTCTCGGACACAGAACACTGAAGCTTTCTTT. Supplemented by reference TRBV18 and TRBJ1-1, the full variable domain reads NAGVMQNPRHLVRRRGQEARLRCSPMKGHSHVYWYRQLPEEGLKFMVYLQKENIIDESGMPKERFSAEFPKEGPSILRIQQVVRGDSAAYFCASSRTQNTEAFFGQGTRLTVV.

The rearrangement joins TRBV5-4 to TRBJ2-3; the match to TRBD2 covers 7 bases. CDR3 length equals 12 residues. Germline V gives CDR1 SGHNT, CDR2 YYREEE (reference sequence). V shed 6 bases and J 5 bases; nucleotides not matched to a gene: 3. In nucleotides, the CDR3 is TGTGCCAGCACCCCGGGGGGAGATACGCAGTATTTT. Translating gives CASTPGGDTQYF.

This clone was seen once. The rearrangement links TRBV5-6 to TRBJ1-1; perhaps TRBD1 as D (5 bases). With 0 bases removed from V and 6 bases from J, the gap between germline ends came to 9 bases. Germline lookup yields CDR1 SGHDT and CDR2 YYEEEE. The CDR3 covers 13 residues. For the CDR3, the DNA is TGTGCCAGCAGCTTGGCCGGGGGGGCTGAAGCTTTCTTT. This gives the protein CASSLAGGAEAFF.

The rearrangement links TRBV5-6 to TRBJ2-7; D not resolved. The CDR3 extends over 11 amino acids. V was shortened by 1 base and J by 7 bases, with 6 bases between the two germline ends. The germline gives CDR1 SGHDT, CDR2 YYEEEE. The CDR3 sequence: CASSLREEQYF. CDR3 in DNA: TGTGCCAGCAGCTTGAGAGAAGAGCAGTACTTC.

The V call is TRBV5-6, the J call TRBJ2-4; TRBD1 matches at 12 bases. The CDR3 runs 16 residues. Germline values: CDR1 SGHDT, CDR2 YYEEEE. Unmatched junction bases numbered 13, after V lost 7 bases and J lost 8 bases. The DNA of the CDR3 is TGTGCCAGCTTAGGCCCGGGACAGGGGGCGCATGACATTCAGTACTTC. It yields the protein CASLGPGQGAHDIQYF.

The V and J genes are TRBV27 and TRBJ2-1; 13 nucleotides line up with TRBD2. The CDR3 loop spans 16 amino acids. The trim removed 8 bases at V and 7 bases at J, leaving 11 bases unmatched. Germline V gives CDR1 MNHEY, CDR2 SMNVEV (reference sequence). The CDR3 DNA reads TGTGCCAGCCATAGGGGGACTAGCGGGGTACGGAATGAGCAGTTCTTC. This codes for CASHRGTSGVRNEQFF.

The chain is built from TRBV6-5 and TRBJ1-2; perhaps TRBD1 as D (5 bases). V lost 2 bases and J 12 bases, leaving 10 bases between the germline ends. Germline-derived CDR1 and CDR2 are MNHEY and SVGAGI. This CDR3 has 11 residues. The chain's CDR3 is CASSYQGSDTF. The CDR3 DNA is TGTGCCAGCAGTTACCAGGGTTCGGACACCTTC.

The CDR3, as DNA: TGTGCCAGCAGTGATGGCTTCGACACTGAAGCTTTCTTT. The encoded protein is CASSDGFDTEAFF. The V call is TRBV6-1, the J call TRBJ1-1; D not certain. CDR1 is MNHNS and CDR2 is SASEGT in the germline V gene. V lost 3 bases to trimming and J lost 3 bases, with 8 bases between them. The CDR3 is 13 residues long.

Only a few counts were recorded for this clone. The chain recombines TRBV4-1 with TRBJ2-5; TRBD2 aligns across 10 bases. The V and J ends lost 4 bases and 4 bases, in that order; junction bases with no gene match: 6. Looked up from germline, CDR1 is MGHRA and CDR2 is YSYEKL. The CDR3 is made up of 15 amino acids. The CDR3 here is CASSLVIAGGETQYF. DNA of the CDR3: TGCGCCAGCAGCCTAGTGATAGCGGGGGGAGAGACCCAGTACTTC.

The gene calls are TRBV15 and TRBJ2-3; D unclear. Germline CDR1 LNHNV, CDR2 YYDKDF (reference sequence). Trimming removed 2 bases at V and 0 bases at J, with 12 bases between. CDR3 length: 16 residues. CDR3 residues: CATSRYYDTSTDTQYF. In DNA form, the CDR3 reads TGTGCCACCAGCAGATATTACGACACTAGCACAGATACGCAGTATTTT. The complete variable domain, with remaining parts taken from reference TRBV15 and TRBJ2-3, reads DAMVIQNPRYQVTQFGKPVTLSCSQTLNHNVMYWYQQKSSQAPKLLFHYYDKDFNNEADTPDNFQSRRPNTSFCFLDIRSPGLGDTAMYLCATSRYYDTSTDTQYFGPGTRLTVL.

The J gene is TRBJ2-7, the V gene TRBV2; D not certain. The CDR3 has 13 amino acids. Trimming removed 4 bases from V and 7 bases from J, with 14 bases in between. Germline V CDR1 and CDR2: SNHLY, FYNNEI. The CDR3 protein is CASSAGGRWEQYF. In DNA, the CDR3 is TGTGCCAGCAGTGCCGGTGGTAGATGGGAGCAGTACTTC.

The chain joins TRBV4-3 to TRBJ2-3, with TRBD1 matching over 9 bases. Germline V CDR1 and CDR2: LGHNA, YSLEER. The CDR3 sequence is 14 residues long. V lost 4 bases, J lost 7 bases, and 6 bases stayed unmatched. The CDR3 loop is CASSPGQGWNTQYF. CDR3 DNA: TGCGCCAGCAGCCCTGGACAGGGGTGGAATACGCAGTATTTT.

The chain combines TRBV6-6 with TRBJ1-1; tentatively, D is TRBD1 (5 bases). V shed 2 bases and J shed 0 bases, with 7 bases lying between them. The CDR3 totals 14 residues. Germline loops: CDR1 MNHNY, CDR2 SVGAGI (reference sequence). The CDR3 sequence: CASSYDSLNTEAFF. CDR3 in DNA: TGTGCCAGCAGTTACGACAGTTTGAACACTGAAGCTTTCTTT.

This chain joins TRBV30 and TRBJ2-5; D gene uncertain. V lost 2 bases and J 2 bases, leaving 9 bases between the germline ends. Germline V gives CDR1 GTSNPN, CDR2 SVGIG (reference sequence). The CDR3 has 13 residues. CDR3 nucleotides: TGTGCCTGGAGTAGCCGAAGACAAGAGACCCAGTACTTC. It codes for CAWSSRRQETQYF.

V is TRBV6-5 and J is TRBJ1-2; TRBD1 matches at 7 bases. The V gene's germline CDR1 is MNHEY and CDR2 SVGAGI. The CDR3 totals 14 residues. The V gene end was trimmed by 5 bases and the J gene end by 4 bases; junction bases not matched to a gene: 7. The CDR3 nucleotides read TGTGCCAGCAGTAAGTACAGGGGAGGCTATGGCTACACCTTC. This sequence encodes CASSKYRGGYGYTF.

The chain couples TRBV7-8 to TRBJ2-7; D possibly corresponds to TRBD1 (6 bases). This CDR3 has 14 amino acids. V was clipped by 4 bases and J by 2 bases, with 12 bases between them. Germline assignment: CDR1 SGHVS and CDR2 FQNEAQ. The chain's CDR3 is CASSSQGIAYEQYF. CDR3 sequence (DNA): TGTGCCAGCAGCTCACAGGGAATCGCCTACGAGCAGTACTTC.

This clone has just one count. The rearrangement joins TRBV4-1 to TRBJ2-7, with TRBD1 as a possible D gene (5 bases). Germline V gene data show CDR1 as MGHRA and CDR2 as YSYEKL. The CDR3 spans 15 residues. V dropped 3 bases and J dropped 0 bases, with 12 bases sitting between them. CDR3 bases: TGCGCCAGCAGCCACCGAGAGACAGCCTCCTACGAGCAGTACTTC. Translating it yields CASSHRETASYEQYF.

This clone was picked up a small number of times. This sequence joins TRBV5-1 and TRBJ1-1; possible D gene TRBD1, 6 bases. The CDR3 contains 14 residues. Trimming took 0 bases from V and 0 from J, leaving 6 bases between them. CDR1 and CDR2 from the germline V gene are SGHRS and YFSETQ. The CDR3 protein is CASSLDRVNTEAFF. CDR3 nucleotide sequence: TGCGCCAGCAGCTTGGACAGGGTGAACACTGAAGCTTTCTTT.

In this sample, this clone turned up once. V and J are TRBV7-9 and TRBJ2-2, with D perhaps TRBD1 (6 bases). The CDR3 length is 16 residues. Trimming took off 3 bases at V and 4 bases at J, with 15 bases between the two ends. Germline V gene lookup returns CDR1 SEHNR and CDR2 FQNEAQ (reference sequence). The CDR3 is CASSLYRVDGTGELFF. The CDR3, as DNA: TGTGCCAGCAGCTTGTACAGGGTTGATGGCACCGGGGAGCTGTTTTTT.

The rearrangement joins TRBV5-1 to TRBJ2-1; TRBD1 might be the D (6 bases). The ends were cut back, 1 base at V and 7 bases at J, with 18 bases in the middle. The CDR3 is 16 residues long. The germline gives CDR1 SGHRS, CDR2 YFSETQ. The CDR3 DNA follows: TGCGCCAGCAGCTTGTCCCGGGGCCTCCAGGGGAATGAGCAGTTCTTC. It specifies CASSLSRGLQGNEQFF.

The V and J genes are TRBV30 and TRBJ2-4, with D tentatively TRBD2 (5 bases). There are 12 residues in the CDR3. The ends were cut back, 3 bases at V and 3 bases at J, with 6 bases in the middle. Germline V lookup: CDR1 GTSNPN, CDR2 SVGIG (reference sequence). CDR3 in amino acids: CAWSGDKNIQYF. In nucleotides, the CDR3 is TGTGCCTGGAGCGGGGACAAAAACATTCAGTACTTC. The whole variable domain, filled in from reference TRBV30 and TRBJ2-4, reads SQTIHQWPATLVQPVGSPLSLECTVEGTSNPNLYWYRQAAGRGLQLLFYSVGIGQISSEVPQNLSASRPQDRQFILSSKKLLLSDSGFYLCAWSGDKNIQYFGAGTRLSVL.

The rearrangement uses TRBV1 and TRBJ2-3; TRBD2, as called in the table, went unchecked against the DNA. TRBV1 has pseudogene status. The CDR3 sequence is 13 residues long. In DNA form, the CDR3 reads TGCACCAGCCGGGACTTGGAACCAGATACGCAGTATTTT. Its translation is CTSRDLEPDTQYF.

The rearrangement joins TRBV6-5 to TRBJ1-5, with a weak D call TRBD1 (5 bases). Germline V CDR1 and CDR2: MNHEY, SVGAGI. The V end lost 5 bases, the J end lost 6 bases, and 14 bases lay between the germline ends. The CDR3 extends over 14 amino acids. The CDR3 spells CASSDRRRGQPQHF. Written as DNA, the CDR3 is TGTGCCAGCAGTGACCGGAGAAGGGGTCAGCCCCAGCATTTT.

The V gene is TRBV27, the J gene TRBJ2-5; 7 nucleotides match TRBD1. This CDR3 region has 17 residues. V shed 3 bases and J 4 bases; nucleotides not matched to a gene: 14. Germline CDR1 reads MNHEY; CDR2 reads SMNVEV (reference sequence). The CDR3: CASSFSKSGGGGETQYF. The CDR3 nucleotides are TGTGCCAGCAGTTTTTCGAAGTCAGGGGGTGGGGGAGAGACCCAGTACTTC.

This chain links TRBV15 with TRBJ2-7; D not certain. Trimming took 3 bases from V and 0 from J, leaving 6 bases between them. Germline CDR1 and CDR2: LNHNV and YYDKDF (reference sequence). The CDR3 covers 13 residues. The CDR3: CATSSQASYEQYF. DNA for the CDR3: TGTGCCACCAGCAGCCAGGCCTCCTACGAGCAGTACTTC.